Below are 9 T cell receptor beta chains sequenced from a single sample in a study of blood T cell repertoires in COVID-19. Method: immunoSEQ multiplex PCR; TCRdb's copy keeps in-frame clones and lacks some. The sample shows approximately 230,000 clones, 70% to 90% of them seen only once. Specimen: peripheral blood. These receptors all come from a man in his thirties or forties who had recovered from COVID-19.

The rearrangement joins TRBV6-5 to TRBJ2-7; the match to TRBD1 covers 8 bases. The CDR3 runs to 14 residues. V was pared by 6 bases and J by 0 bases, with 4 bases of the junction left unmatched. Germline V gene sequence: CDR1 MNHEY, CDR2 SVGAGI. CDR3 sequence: CASSRDRLSYEQYF. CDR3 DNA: TGTGCCAGCAGCCGGGACAGGCTCTCCTACGAGCAGTACTTC.

The CDR3 nucleotides are TGTGCCAGCGGCTGGGAGGGAACTAATGAAAAACTGTTTTTT. This sequence encodes CASGWEGTNEKLFF. The rearrangement joins TRBV7-9 to TRBJ1-4; D gene unclear. There are 14 residues in the CDR3. Germline lookup yields CDR1 SEHNR and CDR2 FQNEAQ (reference sequence). Trimming removed 8 bases at V and 1 base at J, with 11 bases between.

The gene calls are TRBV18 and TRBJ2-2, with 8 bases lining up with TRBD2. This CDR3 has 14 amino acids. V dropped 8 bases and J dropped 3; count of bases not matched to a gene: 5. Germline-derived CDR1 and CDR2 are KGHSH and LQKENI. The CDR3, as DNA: TGTGCCAGCCTGGGACTAGTCGACACCGGGGAGCTGTTTTTT. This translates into CASLGLVDTGELFF.

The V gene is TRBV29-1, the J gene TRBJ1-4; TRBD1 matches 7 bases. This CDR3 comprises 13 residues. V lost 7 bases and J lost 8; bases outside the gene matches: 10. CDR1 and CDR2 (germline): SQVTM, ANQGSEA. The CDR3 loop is CSAVGQPLEKLFF. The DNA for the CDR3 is TGCAGCGCGGTGGGACAGCCCCTGGAAAAACTGTTTTTT. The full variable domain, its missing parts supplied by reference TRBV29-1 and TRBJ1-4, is SAVISQKPSRDICQRGTSLTIQCQVDSQVTMMFWYRQQPGQSLTLIATANQGSEATYESGFVIDKFPISRPNLTFSTLTVSNMSPEDSSIYLCSAVGQPLEKLFFGSGTQLSVL.

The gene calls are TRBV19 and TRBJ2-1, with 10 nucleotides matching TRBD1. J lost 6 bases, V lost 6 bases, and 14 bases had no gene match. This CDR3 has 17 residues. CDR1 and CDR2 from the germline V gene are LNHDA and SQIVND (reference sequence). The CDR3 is CASSLAFGGTGVNEQFF. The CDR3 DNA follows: TGTGCCAGTAGCTTGGCCTTTGGGGGGACAGGGGTCAATGAGCAGTTCTTC.

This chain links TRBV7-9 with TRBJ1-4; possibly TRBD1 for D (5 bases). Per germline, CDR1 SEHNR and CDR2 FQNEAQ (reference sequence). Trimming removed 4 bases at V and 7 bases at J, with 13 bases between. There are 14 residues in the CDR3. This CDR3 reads CASSSLGQPEKLFF. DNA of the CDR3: TGTGCCAGCAGCTCCTTGGGGCAGCCTGAAAAACTGTTTTTT.

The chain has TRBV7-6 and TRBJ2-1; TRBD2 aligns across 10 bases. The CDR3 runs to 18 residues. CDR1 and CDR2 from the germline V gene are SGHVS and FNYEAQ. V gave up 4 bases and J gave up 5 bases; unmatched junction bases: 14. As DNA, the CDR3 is TGTGCCAGCAGCTATCGCGGGGGTACTAGCGGGGTCGACAATGAGCAGTTCTTC. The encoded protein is CASSYRGGTSGVDNEQFF. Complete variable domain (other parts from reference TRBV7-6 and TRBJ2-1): GAGVSQSPRYKVTKRGQDVALRCDPISGHVSLYWYRQALGQGPEFLTYFNYEAQQDKSGLPNDRFSAERPEGSISTLTIQRTEQRDSAMYRCASSYRGGTSGVDNEQFFGPGTRLTVL.

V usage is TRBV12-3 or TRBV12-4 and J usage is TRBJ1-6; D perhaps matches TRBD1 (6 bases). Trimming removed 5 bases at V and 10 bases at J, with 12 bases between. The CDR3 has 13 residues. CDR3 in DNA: TGTGCCAGCAGTCTGACAGGCTTCTCACCCCTCCACTTT. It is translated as CASSLTGFSPLHF.

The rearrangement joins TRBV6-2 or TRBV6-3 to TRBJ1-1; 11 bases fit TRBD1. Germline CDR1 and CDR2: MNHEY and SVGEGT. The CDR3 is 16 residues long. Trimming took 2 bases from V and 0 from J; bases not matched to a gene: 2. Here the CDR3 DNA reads TGTGCCAGCAGTTACGGGACAGGGGGGATGAACACTGAAGCTTTCTTT. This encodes CASSYGTGGMNTEAFF.